This paragraph covers one TCR beta chain sequence. Its antigen is not yet known. No base qualities exist here, and no much larger clone lies one base off it. Within the sample, other DNA sequences also encode this same CDR3. TCRbeta CDR3 regions were amplified from genomic DNA by means of the immunoSEQ Assay, a bias-controlled multiplex PCR. In the original analysis: The number of nucleated cells in each sample was estimated from the amplification of reference gene primers within the assay. Sequence reads were collapsed and filtered to measure the absolute abundance of every unique TCRbeta CDR3 rearrangement. For each sample, productive Simpson clonality was calculated as the square root of Simpson's diversity index across productive rearrangements. Imported from immuneACCESS, the table was reduced by TCRdb to in-frame sequences with V and J called. These copies leave out some clones; in studies compared against another copy, an unresolved V gene accounts for under half, and the cause of the remainder is not known. That table supplies the V and J calls and clone size; D and trimming were determined from the DNA. This sample lists some 200,000 clones; roughly nine tenths were detected once. The ten largest make up approximately 11% of the sample.

The CDR3 starts with the cysteine, ends with the phenylalanine, and has 15 residues. The kept DNA is CDR3 alone, 45 bases in frame from the first base. V drops 4 bases and J drops 0 bases, leaving 11 bases in between. Sequences SGHTA (CDR1) and FQGTGA (CDR2) are obtained from the germline V gene. The data are from a study of blood T cell repertoires in COVID-19 (dated by TCRdb to about 2020). In terms of the full investigation: The collaborator samples originated in the United States, Italy and Spain and spanned the acute and convalescent phases of COVID-19. The prospective study material was composed of cDNA or gDNA derived from T cells, B-cell-depleted T cells, or PBMCs. The dataset comprised deeply sampled blood TCRbeta repertoires from subjects exposed to, actively infected with, or recovered from COVID-19. The repertoires were released in a freely available public database intended as a resource for research on the immune response to SARS-CoV-2. The samples were drawn from the first 160 participants of the ongoing ImmuneRACE study and from 1,200 or so subjects provided by 6 global collaborators. Sample metadata almost always included a de-identified subject ID, COVID-19 status, age in years and sex. Where available, HLA class I and class II types were obtained from metadata supplied by the sample provider rather than from assay-based typing.

In Seattle, one collaborating source enrolled patients while the infection was active and tracked those patients longitudinally over the course of disease. The collaborating institutions used their own protocols to collect whole blood in K2EDTA tubes. For TCRbeta analysis, collaborator samples were shipped as frozen whole blood, as isolated PBMCs, or as DNA extracted from either sample type. Study-level results and caveats: Clinical and demographic metadata were provided uncurated, with the amount varying by source and participant.

The chain employs TRBV7-3 and TRBJ2-3; the best D guess is TRBD2, with 6 bases matching. Sequencing used peripheral blood. The receptor's source is a woman aged 60-70 years with COVID-19, enrolled during active disease. The CDR3 region reads CASSSAGGSTDTQYF. The DNA reads as follows: TGTGCCAGCAGCTCGGCCGGGGGTAGCACAGATACGCAGTATTTT. Supplemented by the reference TRBV7-3 and TRBJ2-3 proteins around the CDR3, the complete variable domain is GAGVSQTPSNKVTEKGKYVELRCDPISGHTALYWYRQSLGQGPEFLIYFQGTGAADDSGLPNDRFFAVRPEGSVSTLKIQRTERGDSAVYLCASSSAGGSTDTQYFGPGTRLTVL.